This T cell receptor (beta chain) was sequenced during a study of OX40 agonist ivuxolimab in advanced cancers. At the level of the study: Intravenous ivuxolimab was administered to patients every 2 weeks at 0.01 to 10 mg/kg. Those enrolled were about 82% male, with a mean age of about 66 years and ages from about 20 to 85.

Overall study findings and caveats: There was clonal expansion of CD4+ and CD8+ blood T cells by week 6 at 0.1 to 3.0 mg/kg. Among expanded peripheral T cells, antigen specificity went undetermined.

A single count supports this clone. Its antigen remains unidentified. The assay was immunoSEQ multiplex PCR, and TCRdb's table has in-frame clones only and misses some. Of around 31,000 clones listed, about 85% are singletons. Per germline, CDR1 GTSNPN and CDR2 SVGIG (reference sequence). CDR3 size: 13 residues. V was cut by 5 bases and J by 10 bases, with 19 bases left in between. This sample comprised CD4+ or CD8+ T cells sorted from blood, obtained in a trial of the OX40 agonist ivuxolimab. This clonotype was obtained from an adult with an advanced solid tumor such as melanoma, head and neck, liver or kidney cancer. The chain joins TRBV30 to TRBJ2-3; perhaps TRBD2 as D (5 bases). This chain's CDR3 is CAWAYGNITPQYF. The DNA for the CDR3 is TGTGCCTGGGCCTACGGGAACATAACTCCGCAGTATTTT.